The 25 T cell receptor beta chains below all came from one sample that was sequenced in a study of cytomegalovirus exposure and HLA in healthy donors. The PCR used 60 Vbeta and 13 Jbeta primers. Produced via immunoSEQ multiplex PCR; TCRdb's table is partial and in-frame only. The repertoire holds 95,000 to 110,000 clones, with around 61% as singletons. What was sequenced was PBMCs. The source is a woman aged 45-59 years in good health and CMV-seronegative.

This clone was observed a single time. CDR3 nucleotide sequence: TGCGCCAGCAGCCCGACGGGAGGGGTCGGCTACACCTTC. As protein: CASSPTGGVGYTF. The chain combines TRBV5-1 with TRBJ1-2, with D possibly being TRBD1 (5 bases). V was clipped by 4 bases and J by 8 bases, with 15 bases between them. Germline values: CDR1 SGHRS, CDR2 YFSETQ. The CDR3 runs to 13 residues.

The rearrangement joins TRBV27 to TRBJ2-5; D might be TRBD2 (7 bases). Trimming removed 4 bases from V and 5 bases from J, with 20 bases in between. The germline V gene has CDR1 MNHEY and CDR2 SMNVEV (reference sequence). The CDR3 length is 16 residues. The CDR3 spells CASSSRGGGVGETQYF. The CDR3 region has the DNA TGTGCCAGCAGTTCGCGGGGCGGGGGCGTAGGTGAGACCCAGTACTTC.

The rearrangement joins TRBV6-5 to TRBJ1-2; 7 nucleotides align to TRBD1. Germline V gene sequence: CDR1 MNHEY, CDR2 SVGAGI. With V trimmed by 3 bases and J by 4 bases, 5 bases remained unmatched. The CDR3 is made up of 14 amino acids. The CDR3 DNA follows: TGTGCCAGCAGTTATAACCGGGACAGCTATGGCTACACCTTC. It translates to CASSYNRDSYGYTF.

This chain joins TRBV5-1 and TRBJ2-3, with D maybe TRBD1 (6 bases). Germline loops: CDR1 SGHRS, CDR2 YFSETQ. Trimming pared 2 bases from V and 3 bases from J, leaving 25 bases between. CDR3 length: 19 amino acids. The DNA for the CDR3 is TGCGCCAGCAGCTTTAGACATGGGACCCAGGGGATGGCTACAGATACGCAGTATTTT. Protein: CASSFRHGTQGMATDTQYF.

The chain carries TRBV19 and TRBJ1-4, with 9 bases identical to TRBD1. The CDR3 is 14 amino acids. Germline CDR1 LNHDA, CDR2 SQIVND (reference sequence). V was pared by 5 bases and J by 7 bases, with 5 bases of the junction left unmatched. CDR3 nucleotides: TGTGCCAGTAGTCAGACAGGGGGATTTGAAAAACTGTTTTTT. This gives the protein CASSQTGGFEKLFF.

The V call is TRBV10-3, the J call TRBJ2-7; D is uncertain. The germline CDR1 and CDR2 sequences are ENHRY and SYGVKD. Trimming took 6 bases from V and 1 from J, leaving 4 bases between them. The CDR3 covers 11 residues. CDR3 sequence (DNA): TGTGCCATCAGACAGTCCTACGAGCAGTACTTC. Translation: CAIRQSYEQYF.

The rearrangement links TRBV29-1 to TRBJ2-5; D remains ambiguous. Germline CDR1 reads SQVTM; CDR2 reads ANQGSEA. This CDR3 comprises 10 residues. V was shortened by 6 bases and J by 5 bases, with 7 bases between the two germline ends. CDR3 coding DNA: TGCAGCGTAGCCTATGAGACCCAGTACTTC. It encodes CSVAYETQYF.

V gene TRBV7-2 combines with J gene TRBJ2-5; 7 bases line up with TRBD1. The V gene end was trimmed by 3 bases and the J gene end by 9 bases; junction bases not matched to a gene: 10. The CDR3 loop spans 14 amino acids. Germline-derived CDR1 and CDR2 are SGHTA and FQGNSA. CDR3 protein: CASSFEQGPRSQYF. The CDR3 DNA reads TGTGCCAGCAGCTTCGAACAGGGGCCCAGGTCCCAGTACTTC.

This clone came up once. The chain links TRBV7-9 to TRBJ2-7; TRBD2 matches 11 bases. Germline V gene data show CDR1 as SEHNR and CDR2 as FQNEAQ (reference sequence). CDR3 size: 15 residues. J lost 5 bases, V lost 5 bases, and 8 bases had no gene match. CDR3 in amino acids: CASSIVSGRANEQYF. The CDR3, as DNA: TGTGCCAGCAGCATCGTTAGCGGGAGGGCAAACGAGCAGTACTTC.

The chain joins TRBV7-3 to TRBJ1-1, with 8 bases aligning to TRBD1. The CDR3 runs to 15 residues. Germline trimming cut 2 bases from V and 4 bases from J; bases unmatched to any gene: 6. CDR1 is SGHTA and CDR2 is FQGTGA in the germline V gene. The CDR3 loop reads CASSLSTGALTEAFF. The CDR3 DNA follows: TGTGCCAGCAGCTTATCGACAGGGGCTCTCACTGAAGCTTTCTTT.

The V call is TRBV11-2, the J call TRBJ2-3, with D unclear. This CDR3 is 13 amino acids long. The germline gives CDR1 SGHAT, CDR2 FQNNGV. V was pared by 1 base and J by 1 base, with 3 bases between. The CDR3 protein is CASSLAGTDTQYF. DNA of the CDR3: TGTGCCAGCAGCTTAGCGGGCACAGATACGCAGTATTTT. Full variable domain (outside the CDR3, taken from reference TRBV11-2 and TRBJ2-3): EAGVAQSPRYKIIEKRQSVAFWCNPISGHATLYWYQQILGQGPKLLIQFQNNGVVDDSQLPKDRFSAERLKGVDSTLKIQPAKLEDSAVYLCASSLAGTDTQYFGPGTRLTVL.

This clone was seen only a few times. The rearrangement links TRBV6-1 to TRBJ2-1; weak D call: TRBD2 (5 bases). In germline, CDR1 is MNHNS, CDR2 SASEGT. The CDR3 extends over 15 amino acids. Deletions cut 3 bases from V and 1 base from J, with 10 bases between. This chain's CDR3 is CASSDVARSYNEQFF. The CDR3 DNA sequence: TGTGCCAGCAGTGATGTAGCGCGATCCTACAATGAGCAGTTCTTC.

This sequence joins TRBV5-1 and TRBJ1-2; D is perhaps TRBD1 (5 bases). Germline CDR1 reads SGHRS; CDR2 reads YFSETQ. The V and J ends lost 4 bases and 7 bases respectively, with 17 bases between them. The CDR3 contains 14 residues. CDR3 sequence: CASSSQGGGGGYTF. The CDR3 DNA reads as TGCGCCAGCAGCAGTCAGGGAGGCGGCGGTGGCTACACCTTC. Full variable domain (outside the CDR3, taken from reference TRBV5-1 and TRBJ1-2): KAGVTQTPRYLIKTRGQQVTLSCSPISGHRSVSWYQQTPGQGLQFLFEYFSETQRNKGNFPGRFSGRQFSNSRSEMNVSTLELGDSALYLCASSSQGGGGGYTFGSGTRLTVV.

This chain joins TRBV6-6 and TRBJ2-1, with D maybe TRBD1 (5 bases). Germline V gene sequence: CDR1 MNHNY, CDR2 SVGAGI (reference sequence). CDR3 size: 16 residues. Trimming shortened V by 5 bases and J by 6 bases, and 20 bases separated the two germline ends. CDR3 region: CASSARGALLGNEQFF. CDR3 sequence (DNA): TGTGCCAGCAGTGCTAGGGGCGCATTATTAGGCAATGAGCAGTTCTTC.

The chain recombines TRBV6-5 with TRBJ1-1; a possible D gene is TRBD1 (6 bases). Trimming removed 0 bases at V and 1 base at J, with 6 bases between. This CDR3 has 14 amino acids. Germline-derived CDR1 and CDR2 are MNHEY and SVGAGI. This CDR3 reads CASSYSQGNTEAFF. In DNA, the CDR3 is TGTGCCAGCAGTTACTCACAGGGGAACACTGAAGCTTTCTTT.

V gene TRBV20-1 combines with J gene TRBJ1-2; D is unresolved. Between the trimmed V and J ends, which lost 6 bases and 7 bases, there was a span of 9 bases. CDR1 and CDR2 from the germline V gene are DFQATT and SNEGSKA (reference sequence). The CDR3 length is 10 residues. In DNA, the CDR3 is TGCAGTGCCCCAACATCTGGCTACACCTTC. It translates to CSAPTSGYTF.

This clone has a handful of counts. The chain combines TRBV18 with TRBJ1-4; D is perhaps TRBD1 (6 bases). The CDR3 has 14 amino acids. Trimming stripped 1 base from V and 5 bases from J, with 8 bases between. CDR1 and CDR2 (germline): KGHSH, LQKENI. The DNA for the CDR3 is TGTGCCAGCTCACCACAGGGGGACAATGAAAAACTGTTTTTT. It specifies CASSPQGDNEKLFF.

V usage is TRBV25-1 and J usage is TRBJ2-2; maybe TRBD2 (6 bases). V was cut by 3 bases and J by 0 bases, with 8 bases left in between. The CDR3 consists of 15 residues. Germline V gene data show CDR1 as MGHDK and CDR2 as SYGVNS. The CDR3 spells CASSEPGANTGELFF. CDR3 sequence (DNA): TGTGCCAGCAGTGAGCCGGGGGCGAACACCGGGGAGCTGTTTTTT.

V and J are TRBV2 and TRBJ1-1, with D tentatively TRBD1 (5 bases). Germline-derived CDR1 and CDR2 are SNHLY and FYNNEI. The V end lost 10 bases, the J end lost 2 bases, and 17 bases lay between the germline ends. The CDR3 is 14 residues long. The CDR3 bases are TGTGCCACCCGCGGAGGGGCCGGAAACACTGAAGCTTTCTTT. The encoded protein is CATRGGAGNTEAFF.

The chain carries TRBV18 and TRBJ1-6, with 7 bases matching TRBD1. In germline, CDR1 is KGHSH, CDR2 LQKENI. V lost 5 bases and J lost 8; bases outside the gene matches: 9. The CDR3 totals 15 residues. The CDR3 loop reads CASSRLGQDDSPLHF. In nucleotides, the CDR3 is TGTGCCAGCTCAAGACTTGGACAGGACGATTCACCCCTCCACTTT. The full variable domain, its missing parts supplied by reference TRBV18 and TRBJ1-6, is NAGVMQNPRHLVRRRGQEARLRCSPMKGHSHVYWYRQLPEEGLKFMVYLQKENIIDESGMPKERFSAEFPKEGPSILRIQQVVRGDSAAYFCASSRLGQDDSPLHFGNGTRLTVT.

The chain carries TRBV7-6 and TRBJ2-7, with 11 bases identical to TRBD1. CDR3 length: 13 residues. The V gene's germline CDR1 is SGHVS and CDR2 FNYEAQ. Trimming removed 5 bases from V and 6 bases from J; junction bases left unmatched: 3. The CDR3 DNA follows: TGTGCCAGCAGCCAGGACAGGGGGCGCGAGCAGTACTTC. This codes for CASSQDRGREQYF.

This clone was seen a handful of times. The chain has TRBV11-2 and TRBJ2-2, with 12 bases lining up with TRBD2. V lost 6 bases to trimming and J lost 5 bases; unmatched junction nucleotides: 1. The CDR3 loop spans 14 amino acids. The germline V gene encodes CDR1 SGHAT and CDR2 FQNNGV. The CDR3 spells CASRTSGSTGELFF. The CDR3 DNA is TGTGCCAGCAGGACTAGCGGGAGTACCGGGGAGCTGTTTTTT.

The chain carries TRBV6-5 and TRBJ2-1, with 11 positions matching TRBD2. With 6 bases clipped from V and 6 bases from J, the junction kept 7 bases outside the gene matches. The CDR3 has 15 residues. Germline V lookup: CDR1 MNHEY, CDR2 SVGAGI. The chain's CDR3 is CASRPTSGGRNEQFF. The CDR3, as DNA: TGTGCCAGCAGACCCACTAGCGGGGGCCGCAATGAGCAGTTCTTC.

The chain couples TRBV10-3 to TRBJ2-2; 16 nucleotides align to TRBD2. Germline V gives CDR1 ENHRY, CDR2 SYGVKD. The junction had 19 bases not matched to a gene; V was cut back by 3 bases and J by 6 bases. The CDR3 length is 22 residues. The CDR3 sequence: CAISEQPGLAGGPGYLPGELFF. Here the CDR3 DNA reads TGTGCCATCAGTGAACAACCGGGACTAGCGGGAGGGCCAGGGTATTTGCCCGGGGAGCTGTTTTTT.

The chain uses TRBV5-1 and TRBJ2-1, with 10 nucleotides matching TRBD2. The CDR3 totals 16 residues. The V segment lost 0 bases and the J segment 4 bases; nucleotides outside the gene matches: 4. Germline CDR1 is SGHRS and CDR2 is YFSETQ. The CDR3, as DNA: TGCGCCAGCAGCTTGGCCGTAGCGGGAGGTTACAATGAGCAGTTCTTC. It is translated as CASSLAVAGGYNEQFF. Complete variable domain (other parts from reference TRBV5-1 and TRBJ2-1): KAGVTQTPRYLIKTRGQQVTLSCSPISGHRSVSWYQQTPGQGLQFLFEYFSETQRNKGNFPGRFSGRQFSNSRSEMNVSTLELGDSALYLCASSLAVAGGYNEQFFGPGTRLTVL.